The 3 T cell receptor beta chains below all came from one sample that was sequenced in a study of blood T cell repertoires in COVID-19. The data were produced by immunoSEQ multiplex PCR, yet TCRdb's version contains in-frame clones alone and is incomplete. The data show about 220,000 clones, around 82% seen once. The sequenced material came from peripheral blood. These receptors originate from a woman in her seventies with acute or convalescent COVID-19.

The chain carries TRBV7-2 and TRBJ2-3; TRBD2 is a possible D gene (6 bases). The CDR3 is made up of 15 amino acids. Trimming took off 3 bases at V and 7 bases at J, with 17 bases between the two ends. Germline V gene lookup returns CDR1 SGHTA and CDR2 FQGNSA. CDR3 DNA sequence: TGTGCCAGCAGCTTCCGGGAGCCTCGGGCTAATACGCAGTATTTT. Translated, it gives CASSFREPRANTQYF.

This chain connects TRBV28 to TRBJ1-1; 9 nucleotides agree with TRBD1. CDR3 length: 16 residues. V dropped 2 bases and J dropped 6; count of bases not matched to a gene: 10. Germline CDR1 is MDHEN and CDR2 is SYDVKM. CDR3 in DNA: TGTGCCAGCAGTTTACATTCCGGGACAGGGCTCCCTGAAGCTTTCTTT. Protein: CASSLHSGTGLPEAFF.

V usage is TRBV10-1 and J usage is TRBJ2-3, with a tentative D call TRBD2 (6 bases). Germline CDR1 WNHNN, CDR2 SYGVQD (reference sequence). Trimming shortened V by 0 bases and J by 8 bases, and 12 bases separated the two germline ends. The CDR3 is 14 amino acids. The CDR3, as DNA: TGCGCCAGCAGTGAGTCCGGCGGGGCGGGTACGCAGTATTTT. Its translation is CASSESGGAGTQYF.